This TCR beta chain came from a study of somatic mutations in cytotoxic T cells in rheumatoid arthritis (dated by TCRdb to 2015 to 2018). With regard to the full study: Right after diagnosis and prior to the start of any treatment, 30 to 35 ml EDTA of peripheral blood was drawn from patients. A total of around 65 rheumatoid arthritis patients and some 18 healthy controls underwent TCRB deep sequencing. The median ages of the patient and control groups were essentially identical. To characterize clonality, the study used TCRB deep sequencing while asking whether somatic mutations are carried by expanded CD8+ T-cell clones in newly diagnosed, untreated rheumatoid arthritis. Some T-cell populations stained with V beta antibodies were sorted by flow on a FACSAria II or Sony SH800 to nearly 100% purity, with sorted V beta1+ cells additionally subjected to TCRB sequencing. On the study overall, not on this receptor specifically: The antigen targets of the expanded CD8+ clones were unknown, and absence from virus-specific databases did not rule out viral specificity. In patients, CD8+ clonality rose with age (Spearman r ~ 0.52), which was not the case in healthy controls. Rheumatoid arthritis patients and age-matched healthy controls did not significantly differ in CD8+ T-cell clonality. The slight underrepresentation of TRBV07 in patients was not corrected for multiple comparisons. In about an eighth of the roughly 60 patients the largest CD8+ clone exceeded 20% of CD8+ cells, and several identical CD8+ TCRB sequences were shared between blood and synovial fluid.

CDR3 length: 21 amino acids, cysteine to phenylalanine. The entry retains the CDR3 DNA only, 63 bases that are in frame from base 1. For this chain, trimming is 1 base at the V end and 4 bases at the J end, and the number of junction bases without a gene match is 14. The germline V gene yields SGHRS for CDR1 and YFSETQ for CDR2. As regards this clone: This receptor's antigen is unknown. No base-level quality is on record; no much larger clone is a single base apart.

Genomic DNA underwent TCRB CDR3 sequencing using the immunoSEQ assay. The study's processing was this. Published virus-specific TCRB sequences were compared with patient CD8+ clones larger than 1%, and only a few matches were found. Analyses were restricted to productive TCRB rearrangements. Defining a clone by its unique TCRB CDR3 sequence, the study calculated clonality as a productive clonality index derived from Shannon entropy. Repertoire overlap between two samples was calculated from the template counts of each clone relative to total templates per sample. Flow cytometry-measured V-gene usage correlated with V-gene usage from TCRB sequencing, with a Spearman r of around 0.6. Here the immuneACCESS table is served through TCRdb, limited to in-frame sequences with V and J called. Missing clones are a known gap in these copies; in checked studies unresolved V genes cover under half, and the rest lacks a known reason. The DNA gave D and trimming, while V, J and clone size come from that table. The sample data list around 11,000 clones, and more than 65% of these were observed just once. The ten largest clones take up less than 40% of the sample.

Positive magnetic bead selection on an AutoMACS was used to isolate CD4+ and CD8+ cells, with flow cytometry used to check purity. After a first flow cytometry screen using a TCR V beta antibody panel, clonal expansions were characterized through TCRB deep sequencing of sorted CD8+ fractions. Peripheral blood mononuclear cells were obtained using density gradient separation with Ficoll-Paque PLUS. Using Nucleospin Tissue or Tissue XS kits, DNA was extracted from CD4-enriched, CD8-enriched or PBMC samples, with quantification by a Qubit 2.0 fluorometer. The chain is assembled from TRBV5-1 and TRBJ2-1, with 16 bases in between that match TRBD2. The sequence came from an adult with rheumatoid arthritis. Sequencing was done on a sample of CD8+ T cells sorted from blood. This receptor carries the CDR3 CASSLSPPGLAGGPKYNEQFF. The bases are TGCGCCAGCAGCTTGTCTCCGCCGGGACTAGCGGGGGGGCCGAAGTACAATGAGCAGTTCTTC.